One T cell receptor beta chain is described in this entry. Its antigen is currently not known. The germline gene is not matched at one end of the junction; a read error may be the cause. The CDR3 covers 12 residues, taking in both the cysteine and the phenylalanine. Of the read, only the CDR3 DNA is kept; its 36 bases are in frame from base 1. CDR1 and CDR2, per the germline V gene, are MNHNS and SASEGT. Libraries were constructed by multiplex PCR. The sequencer was an Illumina HiSeq 2500. Following protocols modified from ARM-PCR, the researchers constructed TCRbeta libraries through three rounds of nested PCR with primers (Table S4). Before sequencing, PCR products of 200-500 bp were excised from the gel and purified with the QIAquick gel extraction kit. The published analysis was carried out like this. Trimmomatic was used to clean the reads, FLASH merged the cleaned reads into complete CDR3 sequences, and MiTCR assigned the sequences to V(D)J germline segments. Clonal diversity was calculated as the inverse Simpson's index using VDJtools. In-frame sequences without a premature stop codon were defined as productive reads. TCRdb applied fastp at Q25 and MiXCR to the public reads, then kept only in-frame beta chains. Each entry is one CDR3 protein sequence, shown with its most common DNA and genes. What appears here as the V and J calls and clone size reflects TCRdb's work, not the paper's. Across this sample there are 100,000 or so distinct CDR3 sequences, with 65% seen only once. Less than 20% of the sample is held by the ten biggest clonotypes.

The data stem from a study of tumor and adjacent non-tumor tissue in lung cancer (dated by TCRdb to 2016 to 2019). The study in broad terms: By cancer type, the cohort comprised eleven to twelve adenocarcinoma patients, 2 squamous cell carcinoma patients and 1 small cell lung cancer patient. The roughly 15 enrolled patients, of whom 10 were men and 5 were women, were aged about 31 to 76 years and were diagnosed with TNM stage I to III disease. Sequencing produced roughly 130 million productive TCRbeta reads in total, an average of about 4 million reads per sample. Bulk TCRbeta repertoires were compared between lung tumor tissue and matched distant non-tumor lung tissue obtained from more than 12 lung cancer patients. Under 35 paired specimens, one tumor and one normal lung sample per patient, were profiled by TCRbeta CDR3 sequencing. What the authors observed across the whole study: Younger patients had significantly higher TCR diversity, and higher tumor TCR diversity was associated with shorter overall and disease-free survival. Because peripheral blood was not sequenced, blood TCRbeta repertoires in the lung cancer patients of the study were not examined. The top 100 clones made up a significantly larger cumulative share of the repertoire in normal lung than in tumor tissue. TCR diversity (inverse Simpson) was significantly higher in tumor than in normal lung tissue (approximately 400 vs 170, P = 0.0075, Mann-Whitney U test). Neither the sequencing platform nor unique molecular identifiers are named or mentioned anywhere in the methods. The cohort had only around 14 patients, and the authors noted that larger samples and more detailed clinical data are needed.

RNA was isolated from bulk, unsorted tissue, and RNA quality was assessed with a NanoDrop ND-1000 and an Agilent 2100. The normal lung samples consisted of distant non-tumor tissue collected more than 3 cm from the tumor edge. All donors had newly diagnosed lung cancer, had not received prior chemotherapy, and were admitted for thoracic surgery in China between August and November 2014. The study excluded patients who had received radiotherapy or chemotherapy before or who had another cancer at the same time. Pieces of surgical tissue measuring about 1-2 cm3 were kept in RNAlater solution and held at -80 degrees C until needed.

This sequence uses TRBV6-1 and TRBJ1-5; the D gene is possibly TRBD1, with 6 bases matching. This TCR was recovered from a man aged 25 to 40 with non-small cell lung cancer. The sample was distant non-tumor lung tissue. The nucleotides read TGTGCCAGCATGGGGGACAATCAGCCACAGCATTTT. Its amino acids are CASMGDNQPQHF.